This passage covers 29 T cell receptor beta chains from one sample sequenced in a study of blood T cell repertoires in COVID-19. The protocol was immunoSEQ multiplex PCR, while the TCRdb copy is restricted to in-frame clones and leaves out a portion. The sample consists of around 280,000 clones, around four fifths of them appearing once. Sequencing was carried out using peripheral blood. Receptors were obtained from a woman in her forties or fifties with active or convalescent COVID-19.

The genes are TRBV10-3 and TRBJ1-2; no definite D call. Germline V lookup: CDR1 ENHRY, CDR2 SYGVKD. The CDR3 totals 12 residues. V lost 9 bases, J lost 6 bases, and 14 bases lay in between. The CDR3 spells CAILGAGNGYTF. CDR3 DNA: TGTGCCATTCTAGGAGCGGGGAATGGCTACACCTTC.

The V gene is TRBV28, the J gene TRBJ1-1, with D maybe TRBD1 (6 bases). V gave up 3 bases and J gave up 3 bases, with 23 bases separating them. The CDR3 has 18 residues. Per germline, CDR1 MDHEN and CDR2 SYDVKM. Here the CDR3 reads CASSFSFLLGRGDTEAFF. CDR3 nucleotides: TGTGCCAGCAGTTTCTCATTTTTGCTGGGCAGGGGTGACACTGAAGCTTTCTTT.

The chain uses TRBV6-5 and TRBJ1-4; D is ambiguous. Trimming pared 6 bases from V and 12 bases from J, leaving 17 bases between. CDR3 size: 13 residues. The germline V gene has CDR1 MNHEY and CDR2 SVGAGI. CDR3: CASREPSSSELFF. The DNA for the CDR3 is TGTGCCAGCAGAGAGCCATCCTCGTCTGAACTGTTTTTT.

V gene TRBV5-1 combines with J gene TRBJ2-7, with 7 bases aligning to TRBD2. The germline gives CDR1 SGHRS, CDR2 YFSETQ. The CDR3 is made up of 18 amino acids. The V gene end was trimmed by 3 bases and the J gene end by 3 bases; junction bases not matched to a gene: 18. CDR3 nucleotide sequence: TGCGCCAGCAGCTCTCCTAGCGGTCGGAGCGATTTCAGCTACGAGCAGTACTTC. Translated, it gives CASSSPSGRSDFSYEQYF.

This sequence joins TRBV9 and TRBJ1-1; D perhaps matches TRBD1 (6 bases). The V gene lost 4 bases and the J gene lost 1 base, with 26 bases spanning the gap. Germline V gives CDR1 SGDLS, CDR2 YYNGEE. This CDR3 is 19 amino acids long. CDR3 loop: CASSQTTGWGRSSNTEAFF. The CDR3 DNA reads as TGTGCCAGCAGCCAAACTACAGGGTGGGGAAGGTCGTCGAACACTGAAGCTTTCTTT. The whole variable domain, remainder taken from reference TRBV9 and TRBJ1-1, is DSGVTQTPKHLITATGQRVTLRCSPRSGDLSVYWYQQSLDQGLQFLIQYYNGEERAKGNILERFSAQQFPDLHSELNLSSLELGDSALYFCASSQTTGWGRSSNTEAFFGQGTRLTVV.

This chain joins TRBV28 and TRBJ2-5; D is possibly TRBD1 (5 bases). Germline-derived CDR1 and CDR2 are MDHEN and SYDVKM. Trimming stripped 3 bases from V and 5 bases from J, with 10 bases between. This CDR3 contains 13 residues. Here the CDR3 reads CASSFLGRETQYF. For the CDR3, the DNA is TGTGCCAGCAGTTTTCTGGGGCGGGAGACCCAGTACTTC.

This clone was seen a handful of times. The chain links TRBV6-5 to TRBJ2-2; no reliable D call. The germline V and J ends were trimmed by 2 bases and 3 bases, with 10 bases remaining between them. The CDR3 loop spans 15 amino acids. The germline V gene encodes CDR1 MNHEY and CDR2 SVGAGI. The CDR3 DNA reads as TGTGCCAGCAGTTACGGTATCCTATACACCGGGGAGCTGTTTTTT. It encodes CASSYGILYTGELFF.

The CDR3 DNA reads as TGTGCCAGCGCAACCTCCGGCTCCTACGAGCAGTACTTC. Translation: CASATSGSYEQYF. V gene TRBV2 combines with J gene TRBJ2-7; D is unclear. The V gene lost 8 bases and the J gene lost 0 bases, with 11 bases spanning the gap. Germline V gene lookup returns CDR1 SNHLY and CDR2 FYNNEI. This CDR3 has 13 amino acids. The variable domain in full, with the rest retrieved from reference TRBV2 and TRBJ2-7, is EPEVTQTPSHQVTQMGQEVILRCVPISNHLYFYWYRQILGQKVEFLVSFYNNEISEKSEIFDDQFSVERPDGSNFTLKIRSTKLEDSAMYFCASATSGSYEQYFGPGTRLTVT.

This chain links TRBV6-5 with TRBJ1-5; the D gene is possibly TRBD1 (5 bases). The V gene lost 7 bases and the J gene lost 2 bases, with 12 bases spanning the gap. The CDR3 loop spans 14 amino acids. The germline gives CDR1 MNHEY, CDR2 SVGAGI. The CDR3 DNA reads as TGTGCCAGCACCTCATCGGGGGGCAATCAGCCCCAGCATTTT. This encodes CASTSSGGNQPQHF.

CDR3 bases: TGCGCCAGCAGGAGAAAGGTGAGCGCTGAAGCTTTCTTT. The encoded protein is CASRRKVSAEAFF. This chain connects TRBV5-1 to TRBJ1-1; D call uncertain. The CDR3 covers 13 residues. V was pared by 5 bases and J by 6 bases, with 14 bases between. The germline V gene has CDR1 SGHRS and CDR2 YFSETQ.

This chain links TRBV14 with TRBJ1-1; perhaps TRBD1 as D (5 bases). The germline gives CDR1 SGHDN, CDR2 FVKESK. The CDR3 length is 13 residues. Trimming removed 3 bases from V and 4 bases from J, with 9 bases in between. The CDR3 loop is CASSQLGGTEAFF. CDR3 in DNA: TGTGCCAGCAGCCAGTTGGGGGGCACTGAAGCTTTCTTT.

The V gene is TRBV28, the J gene TRBJ2-1, with a tentative D call TRBD2 (6 bases). The germline V gene encodes CDR1 MDHEN and CDR2 SYDVKM. Trimming removed 2 bases at V and 6 bases at J, with 8 bases between. The CDR3 is made up of 13 amino acids. For the CDR3, the DNA is TGTGCCAGCAGTTTAGGGGGGACCAATGAGCAGTTCTTC. Translating it yields CASSLGGTNEQFF. Combining the CDR3 with reference TRBV28 and TRBJ2-1 gives the whole variable domain DVKVTQSSRYLVKRTGEKVFLECVQDMDHENMFWYRQDPGLGLRLIYFSYDVKMKEKGDIPEGYSVSREKKERFSLILESASTNQTSMYLCASSLGGTNEQFFGPGTRLTVL.

This chain uses TRBV21-1 with TRBJ1-5; the table assigns TRBD1, which was not confirmed against the DNA. TRBV21-1 is shown as a pseudogene. This CDR3 comprises 15 residues. CDR3 nucleotide sequence: TGTGCCAGCAACAAAAGGGGACAGTGTGGACAGCCCCAGCATTTT. It codes for CASNKRGQCGQPQHF.

This clone was seen a single time. This sequence joins TRBV28 and TRBJ2-5; 8 bases agree with TRBD1. CDR1 MDHEN and CDR2 SYDVKM come from the germline V gene. With 6 bases clipped from V and 4 bases from J, the junction kept 4 bases outside the gene matches. The CDR3 covers 13 residues. DNA of the CDR3: TGTGCCAGCAGCTCAGGGGGCGGAGAGACCCAGTACTTC. It yields the protein CASSSGGGETQYF.

The chain has TRBV7-3 and TRBJ2-1; tentative D call: TRBD1 (7 bases). CDR3 size: 15 residues. Germline loops: CDR1 SGHTA, CDR2 FQGTGA. V was cut by 5 bases and J by 6 bases, with 17 bases left in between. CDR3 nucleotide sequence: TGTGCCAGCAGCACCCGACAGGGAGGAGGCAATGAGCAGTTCTTC. This gives the protein CASSTRQGGGNEQFF.

This sequence joins TRBV7-9 and TRBJ1-6; 10 bases fit TRBD1. Germline trimming cut 6 bases from V and 9 bases from J; bases unmatched to any gene: 5. CDR3 length equals 14 residues. Germline-derived CDR1 and CDR2 are SEHNR and FQNEAQ (reference sequence). The CDR3 reads CASSRQGAFSPLHF. The CDR3 DNA reads as TGTGCCAGCAGTAGACAGGGGGCCTTTTCACCCCTCCACTTT.

This clone was detected a few times. At one of its ends the junction is not consistent with the germline gene, which may arise from a read error. The rearrangement links TRBV20-1 to TRBJ2-1; TRBD2 agrees at 9 bases. From germline, CDR1 is DFQATT and CDR2 SNEGSKA (reference sequence). The CDR3 has 11 residues. CDR3 DNA: TGTCAGGGACTAGCAGAAAATGAGCAGTTCTTC. It yields the protein CQGLAENEQFF.

This rearrangement joins TRBV4-2 to TRBJ2-2, with 8 nucleotides matching TRBD2. This CDR3 has 16 amino acids. The germline V gene has CDR1 LGHNA and CDR2 YNFKEQ. The junction had 6 bases not matched to a gene; V was cut back by 0 bases and J by 6 bases. CDR3 coding DNA: TGTGCCAGCAGCCAAGAGGGGACTAGGATGCCCGGGGAGCTGTTTTTT. Its translation: CASSQEGTRMPGELFF.

This chain uses TRBV7-2 with TRBJ1-6, with D maybe TRBD1 (6 bases). The CDR3 length is 15 residues. V was pared by 1 base and J by 6 bases, with 10 bases between. Germline assignment: CDR1 SGHTA and CDR2 FQGNSA. CDR3: CASSLERGFNSPLHF. As DNA, the CDR3 is TGTGCCAGCAGCTTAGAAAGGGGGTTTAATTCACCCCTCCACTTT.

For the CDR3, the DNA is TGTGCCACCAGCAGAGATTTTCGAGCGGGAGGGCAAGAGACCCAGTACTTC. It translates to CATSRDFRAGGQETQYF. The V gene is TRBV15, the J gene TRBJ2-5, with TRBD2 matching over 10 bases. Germline values: CDR1 LNHNV, CDR2 YYDKDF (reference sequence). The length of the CDR3 is 17 residues. Unmatched junction bases numbered 6, after V lost 0 bases and J lost 2 bases.

In this sample, this clone turned up once. V gene TRBV28 combines with J gene TRBJ2-7, with a weak D call TRBD2 (5 bases). The CDR3 is made up of 15 amino acids. Germline V gene data show CDR1 as MDHEN and CDR2 as SYDVKM. Trimming pared 4 bases from V and 2 bases from J, leaving 15 bases between. The CDR3 sequence: CASSSSPGFTYEQYF. The CDR3 bases are TGTGCCAGCAGTTCCTCCCCGGGATTTACCTACGAGCAGTACTTC.

The gene calls are TRBV28 and TRBJ2-7; 7 bases line up with TRBD2. V trimming: 7 bases; J trimming: 4 bases; junction bases outside the gene matches: 7. CDR3 length: 13 amino acids. The V gene's germline CDR1 is MDHEN and CDR2 SYDVKM. DNA of the CDR3: TGTGCCAGCACCCCGTTGGGGGGGTACGAGCAGTACTTC. Amino acids: CASTPLGGYEQYF.

The CDR3 region has the DNA TGTGCCAGCAGCCAGAGTGTCGGGACAGGGATCCACGAGCAGTACTTC. Protein: CASSQSVGTGIHEQYF. This chain uses TRBV27 with TRBJ2-7; 9 nucleotides align to TRBD1. CDR1 is MNHEY, CDR2 SMNVEV, per germline (reference sequence). The CDR3 length is 16 residues. J was trimmed by 5 bases and V by 6 bases; bases with no gene match: 14.

V gene TRBV11-2 combines with J gene TRBJ2-2; 8 bases line up with TRBD2. The junction had 4 bases not matched to a gene; V was cut back by 4 bases and J by 6 bases. The CDR3 consists of 14 residues. Germline CDR1 SGHAT, CDR2 FQNNGV. The CDR3 coding sequence is TGTGCCAGCAGCTCAGGACTAGCCTCCGGGGAGCTGTTTTTT. Translated, it gives CASSSGLASGELFF. Using reference TRBV11-2 and TRBJ2-2 for the parts outside the CDR3, the full variable domain is EAGVAQSPRYKIIEKRQSVAFWCNPISGHATLYWYQQILGQGPKLLIQFQNNGVVDDSQLPKDRFSAERLKGVDSTLKIQPAKLEDSAVYLCASSSGLASGELFFGEGSRLTVL.

The chain links TRBV20-1 to TRBJ1-2, with TRBD1 matching 8 bases. Germline V gene lookup returns CDR1 DFQATT and CDR2 SNEGSKA (reference sequence). The CDR3 spans 11 residues. DNA of the CDR3: TGCAGCCGGACAGGGATCTATGGCTACACCTTC. Protein sequence: CSRTGIYGYTF.

The chain links TRBV12-2 to TRBJ2-2; TRBD1 is taken as the D call from the table, unchecked against the DNA. TRBV12-2 is noted as a pseudogene. The CDR3 consists of 20 residues. The CDR3 DNA reads TGTGCAAGTCGCTTAGGACTCAGGGGCCCTCTACTTCCAAACACCGGGGAGCTGTTTTTT. This sequence encodes CASRLGLRGPLLPNTGELFF.

A few counts support this clone. The chain couples TRBV2 to TRBJ1-3; TRBD1 agrees at 9 bases. This CDR3 region has 15 residues. The J segment lost 0 bases and the V segment lost 7 bases, leaving 4 bases of the junction unmatched. Germline V gives CDR1 SNHLY, CDR2 FYNNEI. CDR3 sequence (DNA): TGTGCCAGCACCAAGACAGGGGGCTCTGGAAACACCATATATTTT. It specifies CASTKTGGSGNTIYF. Variable domain in full (rest from reference TRBV2 and TRBJ1-3): EPEVTQTPSHQVTQMGQEVILRCVPISNHLYFYWYRQILGQKVEFLVSFYNNEISEKSEIFDDQFSVERPDGSNFTLKIRSTKLEDSAMYFCASTKTGGSGNTIYFGEGSWLTVV.

The V and J genes are TRBV2 and TRBJ1-1, with TRBD1 matching 7 bases. CDR3 length: 13 residues. The germline V gene has CDR1 SNHLY and CDR2 FYNNEI. Germline trimming cut 6 bases from V and 5 bases from J; bases unmatched to any gene: 6. The CDR3 coding sequence is TGTGCCAGCAGATCATCAGGGGGGACTGAAGCTTTCTTT. Translation: CASRSSGGTEAFF.

V usage is TRBV7-9 and J usage is TRBJ2-7; weak D call: TRBD1 (6 bases). Trimming left V 11 bases short and J 0 bases short, with 11 bases between. In germline, CDR1 is SEHNR, CDR2 FQNEAQ (reference sequence). The CDR3 length is 12 residues. CDR3 sequence reads: CAGQGTSYEQYF. The CDR3 bases are TGTGCCGGGCAGGGGACCTCCTACGAGCAGTACTTC.